Below, one T cell receptor (beta chain) is given with its context. This clone was observed a single time. No antigen is known for it. Base qualities are missing; no much larger clone stands one base away. Sample time point, as interpreted from the label and publication: around 25 months on ibrutinib. For TCR beta library preparation, roughly 2 micrograms of genomic DNA were extracted from the cryopreserved PBMCs. High-throughput TCR beta sequencing was performed on longitudinal blood samples from CLL patients receiving ibrutinib monotherapy. The patients took part in an open-label, single-center phase 2 trial of ibrutinib monotherapy. CDR1 and CDR2 were assigned from the germline V gene as SGHTA and FQGNSA. The CDR3 has 13 amino acids, counting the end cysteine and phenylalanine. The CDR3 DNA has 39 bases and is translated from base 1. The trim is 3 bases for V and 1 base for J, with a gap of 6 bases between the germline ends.

Each clonotype received, on average, about 10x coverage in deep resolution sequencing performed on a MiSeq, where the target depth lay between 1 in 1 million and 1 in 200,000 T cells. TCR beta libraries were generated with the immunoSEQ hsTCRB Kit. On the authors' methods: The data were analyzed with ImmunoSEQ Analyzer and ImmunoSEQ Data Assistant, and V, D and J gene assignments followed IMGT definitions. Clonality, with values ranging from 0 to 1, was calculated as one minus the normalized Shannon entropy of productive rearrangement frequencies. Only overrepresented clonotypes making up at least 0.05% of the repertoire of each patient were included in the public clonotype analysis. Approximately 12 repertoires from age-matched healthy donors, obtained from immuneACCESS, served as clonality controls. In TCRdb, the immuneACCESS table is reduced to in-frame sequences with V and J assigned. These tables do not hold every clone; where another copy was compared, an unresolved V gene accounts for under half, and the others remain unexplained. Clone size and the V and J calls come from that table; the DNA yielded D and trimming. This sample holds 50,000 to 60,000 clones; 83% were observed only once. Roughly 20% of the sample is in the top ten clones.

The entry originates in a study of cytotoxic CD8 clonotypes in ibrutinib-treated CLL (dated by TCRdb to about 2021). In terms of the full investigation: The cohort included about 15 treatment-naive and roughly 10 relapsed/refractory patients; roughly 17 were IGHV unmutated. Responses were partial in roughly 24 patients and complete in 2; after median around 66 months follow-up, around 14 stayed in remission and 12 progressed. Every sample from remission and from progressive disease was obtained while the patients were still on ibrutinib. Samples at response were collected after a median of about twelve months of treatment, with a range of about 6 to 36 months. On average, each sample had about 250,000 productive templates and tens of thousands of productive rearrangements. Longitudinal samples were available for about 30% of the 86 trial participants. Cryopreserved peripheral blood mononuclear cells were collected before treatment, at response, and at either disease progression or sustained remission. General study outcomes and caveats: Public clonotypes were rare and either shrank or stayed stable during treatment, and the rise in clonality at ibrutinib response reflected expansion of private clonotypes. Clonality increased at ibrutinib response, stayed stable in sustained remission, and fell back toward baseline at progression. Baseline clonality exceeded that of age-matched healthy donors and correlated strongly with circulating CD8+ T-cell counts. Sampling times were not matched between patients in sustained remission and patients whose disease was progressing, and lymph node repertoires were not examined.

The V and J segments used are TRBV7-2 and TRBJ2-5, with no D gene named confidently. This receptor was obtained from a human donor with chronic lymphocytic leukemia. Sequencing used PBMCs, obtained after 24 months of ibrutinib treatment. The CDR3 protein: CASSFYLQETQYF. The DNA sequence is as follows: TGTGCCAGCAGCTTTTACCTCCAAGAGACCCAGTACTTC.